This TCR beta chain was captured in a study of OX40 agonist ivuxolimab in advanced cancers. A note on the overall study: Ivuxolimab was an agonistic, fully human IgG2 monoclonal antibody directed against OX40 (CD134), a costimulatory receptor. Partial responses occurred in three dose-escalation patients: two with cutaneous melanoma and one with hepatocellular carcinoma. Of the 50 to 55 patients in dose escalation, about 20 had hepatocellular carcinoma, about 15 had melanoma, 9 had renal cell carcinoma and 9 had head and neck cancer. Prior anti-PD-1, anti-PD-L1 or anti-CTLA-4 therapy was permitted, and checkpoint inhibitors had been received by less than 45% of dose-escalation patients. Peripheral TCRbeta sequencing aimed to test whether ivuxolimab altered TCR sequence diversity and caused clonal T-cell expansion. The dose-escalation cohort was around 84% male with a mean age of about 60 years, ranging from about 23 to 85. Intravenous ivuxolimab was administered to patients every 2 weeks at six dose levels: 0.01, 0.1, 0.3, 1.5, 3 and 10 mg/kg. The paper describes the monotherapy dose-escalation part (N ≈ 50 patients) of the phase I trial of ivuxolimab.

Looking up the germline V gene yields CDR1 SGHRS and CDR2 YFSETQ. Including the terminal cysteine and phenylalanine, the CDR3 comprises 15 residues. The CDR3 DNA has 45 bases and is translated from base 1. Deletion took 4 bases off V and 0 bases off J, with a span of 8 bases between the germline ends. Genomic DNA was isolated from the sorted cells so that the TCRbeta CDR3 region could be sequenced. The immunoSEQ Assay was used to sequence the TCRbeta CDR3 regions. This is the immuneACCESS table as TCRdb keeps it, with only in-frame sequences that have V and J called. A part of the clones is gone; compared with another copy, unresolved V genes explain less than half, and the rest is unexplained. This sample holds roughly 62,000 clones; 65% to 90% were observed only once. Over 0.7% of the sample lies in the top ten. Patients with autoimmune disease history or receiving systemic immunosuppression were excluded from the trial. Peripheral blood for TCR sequencing was collected from all dose cohorts at baseline, on cycle 4 day 1, and on cycle 7 day 1. The samples were taken from a phase I, first-in-human, multicenter, open-label dose-escalation trial of ivuxolimab. Adults with locally advanced or metastatic melanoma, renal cell, hepatocellular, or head and neck squamous cell carcinoma were enrolled in the trial. CD4+ and CD8+ T cells were sorted separately from peripheral blood before TCR sequencing.

In this sample, this clone turned up once. The antigen this receptor binds is unknown. Base qualities are not recorded, but no much larger clone differs from it by a single base. General conclusions and limits of the study: On average, CD8+ T cells showed more expanded clones than CD4+ T cells after ivuxolimab. Low levels of normalized T-cell clonal expansion were also seen in some patients who did not respond. Antigen specificity was not determined for the clonally expanded peripheral T cells. In the 0.1-3.0 mg/kg groups, partial responders had among the lowest normalized peripheral clonal expansion, particularly in CD8+ T cells. At doses of 0.1 to 3.0 mg/kg, clonal expansion of both CD4+ and CD8+ blood T cells was observed from baseline to week 6.

This sample comprised CD4+ or CD8+ T cells sorted from blood, obtained in a trial of the OX40 agonist ivuxolimab. The sequence came from an adult with an advanced solid tumor such as melanoma, head and neck, liver or kidney cancer. The V and J genes are TRBV5-1 and TRBJ2-6; the D call is possibly TRBD1 or TRBD2, each sharing 5 bases. This receptor has the CDR3 CASSPGSSGANVLTF. In nucleotides, the sequence is TGCGCCAGCAGCCCAGGGAGCTCTGGGGCCAACGTCCTGACTTTC.